A single sample gave rise to the 27 T cell receptor beta chains below, sequenced in a study of blood T cells in healthy people across ages. Combining a sample-barcoded 5' primer with a J-beta primer mix, a second PCR ran for about 7 to 11 cycles. TCRdb called the 5' RACE reads again in MiXCR, with one record for every CDR3 protein. This table holds under 1,100,000 distinct CDR3 sequences, around 27% found once. These data also featured in a second study, about T cells of mothers and their children.

The sample taken for sequencing was blood. These receptor sequences come from a girl under 10 years old in good health.

The rearrangement joins TRBV6-5 to TRBJ2-5; 10 nucleotides match TRBD1. The germline V gene has CDR1 MNHEY and CDR2 SVGAGI. There are 14 residues in the CDR3. J was trimmed by 7 bases and V by 4 bases; bases with no gene match: 6. The CDR3: CASSLDRGVVTQYF. The DNA of the CDR3 is TGTGCCAGCAGTTTGGACAGGGGGGTGGTGACCCAGTACTTC.

This clonotype was recorded a few times. The V and J genes are TRBV20-1 and TRBJ2-7, with TRBD2 identical over 7 bases. V was clipped by 0 bases and J by 4 bases; unmatched bases: 15. The CDR3 is 17 amino acids. Germline V CDR1 and CDR2: DFQATT, SNEGSKA (reference sequence). The CDR3 coding sequence is TGCAGTGCTAGAGATCAGGAGTTGAGGGAGGGCCGGTACGAGCAGTACTTC. Translation: CSARDQELREGRYEQYF.

This clonotype has a handful of counts. The rearrangement joins TRBV9 to TRBJ2-1, with 10 positions matching TRBD2. With 0 bases clipped from V and 7 bases from J, the junction kept 4 bases outside the gene matches. This CDR3 comprises 15 residues. Germline V gene data show CDR1 as SGDLS and CDR2 as YYNGEE. The CDR3 DNA reads as TGTGCCAGCAGCGTAGAGGGACTAGCGTTGAATGAGCAGTTCTTC. Translating gives CASSVEGLALNEQFF.

This clonotype has just a few counts. The chain is built from TRBV7-9 and TRBJ2-7; 7 bases match TRBD1. The CDR3 sequence is 16 residues long. V trimming: 4 bases; J trimming: 6 bases; junction bases outside the gene matches: 15. Germline V gives CDR1 SEHNR, CDR2 FQNEAQ (reference sequence). The CDR3 DNA reads as TGTGCCAGCAGCTCCCAGTCAGGGGGACGAGGGGTCGAGCAGTACTTC. This encodes CASSSQSGGRGVEQYF. The full variable domain, completed using reference TRBV7-9 and TRBJ2-7, is DTGVSQNPRHKITKRGQNVTFRCDPISEHNRLYWYRQTLGQGPEFLTYFQNEAQLEKSRLLSDRFSAERPKGSFSTLEIQRTEQGDSAMYLCASSSQSGGRGVEQYFGPGTRLTVT.

This clonotype appeared a few times. The chain uses TRBV29-1 and TRBJ1-2, with D hard to call. Deletions cut 3 bases from V and 1 base from J, with 9 bases between. The CDR3 loop spans 13 amino acids. CDR1 is SQVTM and CDR2 is ANQGSEA in the germline V gene. The CDR3 loop is CSVERADNYGYTF. CDR3 coding DNA: TGCAGCGTTGAGCGGGCGGATAACTATGGCTACACCTTC.

V and J are TRBV4-1 and TRBJ1-5; the D is unclear. The CDR3 is 15 residues long. V was cut by 0 bases and J by 7 bases, with 13 bases left in between. Germline V gene lookup returns CDR1 MGHRA and CDR2 YSYEKL. This CDR3 is CASSQDHEPRQPQHF. CDR3 nucleotides: TGCGCCAGCAGCCAAGACCATGAACCGCGACAGCCCCAGCATTTT.

The chain links TRBV5-1 to TRBJ1-6; 9 nucleotides agree with TRBD1. Looked up from germline, CDR1 is SGHRS and CDR2 is YFSETQ. Unmatched junction bases numbered 6, after V lost 3 bases and J lost 5 bases. The CDR3 sequence is 16 residues long. The CDR3 region has the DNA TGCGCCAGCAGCTCGGGACAGGGAAGAAATAATTCACCCCTCCACTTT. Its protein is CASSSGQGRNNSPLHF. The full variable domain, in which reference TRBV5-1 and TRBJ1-6 provide the parts outside the CDR3, is KAGVTQTPRYLIKTRGQQVTLSCSPISGHRSVSWYQQTPGQGLQFLFEYFSETQRNKGNFPGRFSGRQFSNSRSEMNVSTLELGDSALYLCASSSGQGRNNSPLHFGNGTRLTVT.

CDR3 amino acids: CASRWSSPTDTQYF. CDR3 DNA: TGTGCCAGCAGGTGGTCATCCCCCACAGATACGCAGTATTTT. The rearrangement joins TRBV7-9 to TRBJ2-3, with D hard to call. V lost 6 bases to trimming and J lost 2 bases, with 12 bases between them. Germline CDR1 is SEHNR and CDR2 is FQNEAQ (reference sequence). CDR3 length: 14 amino acids.

The chain recombines TRBV5-6 with TRBJ2-1, with 9 bases aligning to TRBD2. Germline V gives CDR1 SGHDT, CDR2 YYEEEE. CDR3 length: 14 amino acids. The V and J ends lost 1 base and 15 bases, in that order; junction bases with no gene match: 11. The CDR3 sequence: CASSLTGTSNHPFF. Written as DNA, the CDR3 is TGTGCCAGCAGCTTGACCGGGACTAGCAATCATCCGTTCTTC.

The chain combines TRBV27 with TRBJ2-1, with 9 nucleotides matching TRBD2. With 5 bases clipped from V and 7 bases from J, the junction kept 6 bases outside the gene matches. Germline V gene lookup returns CDR1 MNHEY and CDR2 SMNVEV (reference sequence). The CDR3 contains 14 residues. CDR3 in DNA: TGTGCCAGCAGTGCTACGGGACTAGCTAATGAGCAGTTCTTC. Its translation: CASSATGLANEQFF.

The chain carries TRBV29-1 and TRBJ2-3, with a weak D call TRBD2 (5 bases). V was cut by 5 bases and J by 7 bases, with 10 bases left in between. The CDR3 length is 11 residues. CDR1 is SQVTM, CDR2 ANQGSEA, per germline. The CDR3 sequence: CSVSRENTQYF. The CDR3 DNA follows: TGCAGCGTTAGTCGGGAAAATACGCAGTATTTT.

The V call is TRBV29-1, the J call TRBJ2-5; either TRBD1 or TRBD2 may supply D (7 bases each). The CDR3 contains 12 residues. Trimming cost V 8 bases and J 2 bases, with 12 bases left between them. The V gene's germline CDR1 is SQVTM and CDR2 ANQGSEA. The CDR3 coding sequence is TGCAGCCTCAGGGGGGGGCAAGAGACCCAGTACTTC. Translated, it gives CSLRGGQETQYF.

The V call is TRBV5-1, the J call TRBJ2-5; the match to TRBD2 covers 7 bases. V dropped 1 base and J dropped 4; count of bases not matched to a gene: 7. The CDR3 covers 15 residues. The germline V gene has CDR1 SGHRS and CDR2 YFSETQ. CDR3 nucleotides: TGCGCCAGCAGCTTGAGTGCGGGGGACGGAGAGACCCAGTACTTC. This translates into CASSLSAGDGETQYF.

The chain couples TRBV12-5 to TRBJ2-6; perhaps TRBD1 as D (5 bases). CDR3 length: 15 amino acids. The germline CDR1 and CDR2 sequences are LGHNT and FRNRAP. Trimming removed 8 bases at V and 0 bases at J, with 11 bases between. The CDR3 nucleotides are TGTGCTAGTCTCGATAGGGGCTCTGGGGCCAACGTCCTGACTTTC. Translation: CASLDRGSGANVLTF.

This clonotype was seen a few times. The junction departs from the called germline gene at one end, perhaps through a read error. The genes are TRBV9 and TRBJ2-3, with D perhaps TRBD2 (5 bases). CDR1 SGDLS and CDR2 YYNGEE come from the germline V gene. The CDR3 runs to 14 residues. The CDR3 nucleotides are TGTGCCGGCAGCGCCCGACATGGACTGGATACGCAGTATTTT. It encodes CAGSARHGLDTQYF. The complete variable domain, with remaining parts taken from reference TRBV9 and TRBJ2-3, reads DSGVTQTPKHLITATGQRVTLRCSPRSGDLSVYWYQQSLDQGLQFLIQYYNGEERAKGNILERFSAQQFPDLHSELNLSSLELGDSALYFCAGSARHGLDTQYFGPGTRLTVL.

This clonotype was recorded a few times. The V and J genes are TRBV20-1 and TRBJ2-7, with 7 bases matching TRBD2. The ends lost 1 base at V and 3 bases at J; junction bases unmatched: 3. CDR1 is DFQATT and CDR2 is SNEGSKA in the germline V gene (reference sequence). CDR3 size: 13 residues. The CDR3 DNA sequence: TGCAGTGCTAGAGCGACTAGCAGCTACGAGCAGTACTTC. Translating gives CSARATSSYEQYF.

This chain connects TRBV20-1 to TRBJ2-4; D gene unclear. V shed 5 bases and J shed 0 bases, with 14 bases lying between them. Germline V gene sequence: CDR1 DFQATT, CDR2 SNEGSKA (reference sequence). This CDR3 contains 15 residues. In DNA, the CDR3 is TGCAGTGCTCCTCCTGACGGGTTAGCCAAAAACATTCAGTACTTC. Amino acids: CSAPPDGLAKNIQYF.

The chain joins TRBV27 to TRBJ2-7; D might be TRBD1 (6 bases). In germline, CDR1 is MNHEY, CDR2 SMNVEV (reference sequence). Trimming took off 4 bases at V and 5 bases at J, with 15 bases between the two ends. This CDR3 comprises 14 residues. The CDR3, as DNA: TGTGCCAGCAGTTATACAGGGTCCGGGGACGAGCAGTACTTC. Amino acids: CASSYTGSGDEQYF.

The chain couples TRBV29-1 to TRBJ2-7, with D hard to call. The ends were cut back, 8 bases at V and 0 bases at J, with 8 bases in the middle. The CDR3 loop spans 11 amino acids. Germline lookup yields CDR1 SQVTM and CDR2 ANQGSEA. CDR3 DNA: TGCAGCATTAGAAGCTCCTACGAGCAGTACTTC. This codes for CSIRSSYEQYF.

The chain employs TRBV29-1 and TRBJ2-5; 8 nucleotides align to TRBD1. J gave up 7 bases and V 1 base, and 8 bases lay outside the gene matches. Germline values: CDR1 SQVTM, CDR2 ANQGSEA. The CDR3 spans 14 residues. In DNA form, the CDR3 reads TGCAGCGTTGAAGCGGGGACAGGTTATGGGACCCAGTACTTC. Translation gives CSVEAGTGYGTQYF.

This clonotype was detected a few times. The J gene is TRBJ2-5, the V gene TRBV21-1; TRBD2, the D gene given by the table, was not confirmed from the DNA. TRBV21-1 is a known pseudogene. This CDR3 is 16 amino acids long. The CDR3 loop is CASRRTSGRTQETQYF. The CDR3 DNA reads TGTGCCAGCAGGAGGACTAGCGGGAGGACCCAAGAGACCCAGTACTTC.

The chain is built from TRBV6-6 and TRBJ2-3; D possibly corresponds to TRBD2 (7 bases). This CDR3 has 15 amino acids. Trimming took 7 bases from V and 4 from J, leaving 18 bases between them. Germline-derived CDR1 and CDR2 are MNHNY and SVGAGI (reference sequence). Here the CDR3 DNA reads TGTGCCAGCATCTCTGGGCGGGGGCCCCCAGATACGCAGTATTTT. Translating it yields CASISGRGPPDTQYF.

The V and J genes are TRBV20-1 and TRBJ1-2; D is perhaps TRBD1 (6 bases). CDR1 DFQATT and CDR2 SNEGSKA come from the germline V gene (reference sequence). The CDR3 spans 12 residues. The V end was cut by 1 base, the J end by 14 bases, with 17 bases between. CDR3 protein: CSARALTGGSTF. Here the CDR3 DNA reads TGCAGTGCTAGAGCCCTGACAGGAGGAAGTACCTTC.

This clonotype was observed a handful of times. J is TRBJ2-5 and V is TRBV6-6; D is perhaps TRBD2 (5 bases). CDR1 is MNHNY, CDR2 SVGAGI, per germline (reference sequence). V was shortened by 6 bases and J by 3 bases, with 17 bases between the two germline ends. This CDR3 is 15 amino acids long. This CDR3 is CASREDWGYEETQYF. In DNA form, the CDR3 reads TGTGCCAGCAGGGAGGACTGGGGATATGAAGAGACCCAGTACTTC.

This chain connects TRBV12-3 or TRBV12-4 to TRBJ1-5; 7 positions match TRBD1. The CDR3 contains 15 residues. The J segment lost 1 base and the V segment lost 2 bases, leaving 2 bases of the junction unmatched. The CDR3 region is CASSLWDRSNQPQHF. The CDR3 DNA is TGTGCCAGCAGTTTATGGGACAGAAGCAATCAGCCCCAGCATTTT.

The chain uses TRBV6-4 and TRBJ2-1; a possible D gene is TRBD2 (6 bases). CDR3 size: 13 residues. The germline CDR1 and CDR2 sequences are MRHNA and SNTAGT. V lost 5 bases and J lost 9, with 14 bases in between. CDR3 loop: CASSPGDWGEQFF. The CDR3 DNA reads TGTGCCAGCAGTCCCGGGGACTGGGGTGAGCAGTTCTTC.

The chain recombines TRBV20-1 with TRBJ2-7; D may be TRBD1 (6 bases). CDR3 length: 12 amino acids. CDR1 is DFQATT and CDR2 is SNEGSKA in the germline V gene (reference sequence). V was cut by 5 bases and J by 2 bases, with 10 bases left in between. CDR3 in amino acids: CSAYRVPYEQYF. The CDR3 nucleotides are TGCAGTGCTTACAGGGTCCCCTACGAGCAGTACTTC.